The T cell receptor (beta chain) described here comes from a study of cytomegalovirus exposure and HLA in healthy donors. The PCR used 60 Vbeta and 13 Jbeta primers. Only in-frame clones appear in the TCRdb table, and some are missing; sequencing was by immunoSEQ multiplex PCR. The sample has 150,000 or so clones; approximately 86% are singletons. In this sample, this clone turned up once. The CDR3 has 13 amino acids. Germline values: CDR1 MDHEN, CDR2 SYDVKM. The ends were cut back, 3 bases at V and 7 bases at J, with 13 bases in the middle. The chain combines TRBV28 with TRBJ2-7; D is unclear. The clonotype originates from a woman aged 18-35 years in good health and CMV-seronegative. Material: PBMCs. CDR3: CASSFPHGREQYF. In DNA form, the CDR3 reads TGTGCCAGCAGTTTCCCCCACGGTCGGGAGCAGTACTTC.